The 18 T cell receptor beta chains listed next were all sequenced from one sample in a study of shared clonotypes between healthy human individuals (TCRdb year 2020). For the CD8 naive samples, CD45RO-negative cells were positively selected for CCR7, yielding a CD45RA+CCR7+ population from which TemRA cells were excluded. Library preparation was by the immunoSEQ multiplex PCR assay. TCRdb re-hosts the immuneACCESS table, in-frame sequences only. Its copies lack some clones; in the studies checked, an unresolved V gene accounts for under half of them, and the cause for the rest is not known. For this sample the table gives some 2.1 million clones, of which about 93% were detected only once. Of the sample, about 1.6% falls within the top ten clones. Sequenced material: naive CD8+ T cells from PBMCs. The cell subset or site label of this sample denotes: CD45RA+CCR7+. These TCRs come from a man aged 18 to 29 in good health. Some clones in this sample may be carry-over from other donors' samples.

The rearrangement joins TRBV27 to TRBJ2-1, with D maybe TRBD2 (6 bases). The V gene's germline CDR1 is MNHEY and CDR2 SMNVEV (reference sequence). The CDR3 has 15 amino acids. V dropped 5 bases and J dropped 7 bases, with 18 bases sitting between them. This CDR3 reads CASSPRKGGINEQFF. For the CDR3, the DNA is TGTGCCAGCAGTCCCAGGAAGGGAGGAATAAATGAGCAGTTCTTC.

The chain is built from TRBV27 and TRBJ1-5; 9 bases match TRBD1. V shed 6 bases, J shed 7 bases, and the junction held 4 bases outside the gene matches. CDR3 length equals 13 residues. Per germline, CDR1 MNHEY and CDR2 SMNVEV (reference sequence). CDR3 coding DNA: TGTGCCAGCAGAGGGACAGGGTTACAGCCCCAGCATTTT. Translating it yields CASRGTGLQPQHF.

This clone came up a few times. The chain uses TRBV29-1 and TRBJ1-1; D is perhaps TRBD1 (6 bases). Germline lookup yields CDR1 SQVTM and CDR2 ANQGSEA. Trimming cost V 7 bases and J 4 bases, with 16 bases left between them. The length of the CDR3 is 13 residues. CDR3 protein: CSAITGWATEAFF. For the CDR3, the DNA is TGCAGCGCCATAACAGGGTGGGCCACTGAAGCTTTCTTT.

The chain links TRBV18 to TRBJ2-1; D is uncertain. The CDR3 consists of 14 residues. The ends were cut back, 3 bases at V and 8 bases at J, with 14 bases in the middle. In germline, CDR1 is KGHSH, CDR2 LQKENI. The CDR3 here is CASSPRVDLDEQFF. CDR3 in DNA: TGTGCCAGCTCACCCCGGGTCGACTTGGATGAGCAGTTCTTC. Looking up the rest from reference TRBV18 and TRBJ2-1 gives the full variable domain: NAGVMQNPRHLVRRRGQEARLRCSPMKGHSHVYWYRQLPEEGLKFMVYLQKENIIDESGMPKERFSAEFPKEGPSILRIQQVVRGDSAAYFCASSPRVDLDEQFFGPGTRLTVL.

V gene TRBV7-9 combines with J gene TRBJ1-1; D might be TRBD1 (6 bases). The ends were cut back, 5 bases at V and 5 bases at J, with 21 bases in the middle. Germline CDR1 SEHNR, CDR2 FQNEAQ (reference sequence). The length of the CDR3 is 16 residues. The CDR3 sequence is CASSPRGKGVQTEAFF. The CDR3 DNA reads as TGTGCCAGCAGCCCCCGGGGGAAGGGGGTTCAGACTGAAGCTTTCTTT.

CDR3 region: CASSDPRMGTEAFF. The CDR3 nucleotides read TGTGCCAGCAGTGACCCGCGGATGGGTACTGAAGCTTTCTTT. The gene calls are TRBV6-4 and TRBJ1-1; no firm D call. Germline V gene data show CDR1 as MRHNA and CDR2 as SNTAGT. The CDR3 covers 14 residues. The germline V and J ends were trimmed by 2 bases and 5 bases, with 12 bases remaining between them.

The rearrangement links TRBV5-1 to TRBJ1-2, with D unresolved. This CDR3 has 13 amino acids. Germline CDR1 and CDR2: SGHRS and YFSETQ. Trimming pared 1 base from V and 4 bases from J, leaving 8 bases between. CDR3 nucleotide sequence: TGCGCCAGCAGCTTGAAGGGAGCCTATGGCTACACCTTC. Amino acid sequence: CASSLKGAYGYTF.

The V call is TRBV7-9, the J call TRBJ2-7, with 7 bases that match TRBD2. There are 14 residues in the CDR3. The V segment lost 5 bases and the J segment 0 bases; nucleotides outside the gene matches: 4. Germline CDR1 SEHNR, CDR2 FQNEAQ (reference sequence). As DNA, the CDR3 is TGTGCCAGCAGCCCTGGGGGGGTCTCCTACGAGCAGTACTTC. Translation: CASSPGGVSYEQYF.

The gene calls are TRBV28 and TRBJ1-2, with 9 bases that match TRBD1. Germline CDR1 and CDR2: MDHEN and SYDVKM. The CDR3 runs 14 residues. Trimming took 3 bases from V and 7 from J; bases not matched to a gene: 6. The CDR3 DNA reads TGTGCCAGCAGTTTTGCAGACAGGGGGGTTGGCTACACCTTC. Residues: CASSFADRGVGYTF.

This chain links TRBV19 with TRBJ1-2, with 11 nucleotides matching TRBD1. J gave up 5 bases and V 3 bases, and 2 bases lay outside the gene matches. The CDR3 consists of 14 residues. Germline-derived CDR1 and CDR2 are LNHDA and SQIVND (reference sequence). CDR3 DNA: TGTGCCAGTAGTATGGGGACAGGGGGATATGGCTACACCTTC. Translating gives CASSMGTGGYGYTF.

The chain links TRBV11-3 to TRBJ2-1; 7 bases agree with TRBD1. The germline V gene has CDR1 SGHNT and CDR2 YENEEA. With V trimmed by 6 bases and J by 1 base, 15 bases remained unmatched. The CDR3 has 18 residues. In DNA form, the CDR3 reads TGTGCCAGCAGTCCGTCGACAGGGTCGAAAGGGTCCTACAATGAGCAGTTCTTC. It encodes CASSPSTGSKGSYNEQFF.

The chain joins TRBV28 to TRBJ1-3; TRBD1 is a possible D gene (5 bases). The CDR3 sequence is 16 residues long. The V end was cut by 3 bases, the J end by 2 bases, with 14 bases between. Germline loops: CDR1 MDHEN, CDR2 SYDVKM. The CDR3 nucleotides are TGTGCCAGCAGTTTCACTGGGGGGGGACCTGGAAACACCATATATTTT. Translated, it gives CASSFTGGGPGNTIYF. Supplemented by reference TRBV28 and TRBJ1-3, the full variable domain reads DVKVTQSSRYLVKRTGEKVFLECVQDMDHENMFWYRQDPGLGLRLIYFSYDVKMKEKGDIPEGYSVSREKKERFSLILESASTNQTSMYLCASSFTGGGPGNTIYFGEGSWLTVV.

This chain joins TRBV27 and TRBJ1-1; D is possibly TRBD1 (5 bases). Trimming took 3 bases from V and 3 from J, leaving 11 bases between them. The CDR3 is made up of 14 amino acids. CDR1 is MNHEY and CDR2 is SMNVEV in the germline V gene (reference sequence). The CDR3: CASSFQGIDTEAFF. The CDR3 DNA sequence: TGTGCCAGCAGTTTTCAGGGTATAGACACTGAAGCTTTCTTT.

The CDR3 DNA reads as TGTGCCAGCAGAGGTACAGGGGGCGCTTCCTACGAGCAGTACTTC. Protein product: CASRGTGGASYEQYF. V gene TRBV28 combines with J gene TRBJ2-7, with 9 bases identical to TRBD1. The CDR3 extends over 15 amino acids. CDR1 MDHEN and CDR2 SYDVKM come from the germline V gene. Unmatched junction bases numbered 7, after V lost 6 bases and J lost 1 base. The full variable domain, with the rest looked up from reference TRBV28 and TRBJ2-7, is DVKVTQSSRYLVKRTGEKVFLECVQDMDHENMFWYRQDPGLGLRLIYFSYDVKMKEKGDIPEGYSVSREKKERFSLILESASTNQTSMYLCASRGTGGASYEQYFGPGTRLTVT.

A note on this clone: Within the sample, other DNA sequences also encode this same CDR3. The chain is built from TRBV4-1 and TRBJ2-1, with 9 bases that match TRBD2. The junction had 3 bases not matched to a gene; V was cut back by 0 bases and J by 6 bases. Germline lookup yields CDR1 MGHRA and CDR2 YSYEKL. CDR3 size: 15 residues. The CDR3 protein is CASSQDRGRVNEQFF. CDR3 in DNA: TGCGCCAGCAGCCAAGATCGCGGGAGGGTCAATGAGCAGTTCTTC.

CDR3 nucleotide sequence: TGTGCCAGCAGTCCACAATCCGGGACTAGTGACTACGAGCAGTACTTC. It translates to CASSPQSGTSDYEQYF. The J gene is TRBJ2-7, the V gene TRBV27; TRBD2 matches at 8 bases. The CDR3 is 16 amino acids. V lost 5 bases to trimming and J lost 3 bases; unmatched junction nucleotides: 12. Germline CDR1 and CDR2: MNHEY and SMNVEV (reference sequence).

The chain is built from TRBV9 and TRBJ2-1; TRBD2 is a possible D gene (6 bases). From germline, CDR1 is SGDLS and CDR2 YYNGEE. The CDR3 loop spans 16 amino acids. With 3 bases removed from V and 3 bases from J, the gap between germline ends came to 16 bases. The DNA for the CDR3 is TGTGCCAGCAGCGCGCGACGGGGCGGGATCTACAATGAGCAGTTCTTC. This sequence encodes CASSARRGGIYNEQFF.

This clone occurred a few times. V and J are TRBV27 and TRBJ1-4, with 9 bases fitting TRBD1. The CDR3 loop spans 15 amino acids. CDR1 MNHEY and CDR2 SMNVEV come from the germline V gene (reference sequence). V trimming: 7 bases; J trimming: 7 bases; junction bases outside the gene matches: 10. The CDR3 DNA follows: TGTGCCAGCACCAGTGTAGGACAGGGGTTTGAAAAACTGTTTTTT. Translated, it gives CASTSVGQGFEKLFF.